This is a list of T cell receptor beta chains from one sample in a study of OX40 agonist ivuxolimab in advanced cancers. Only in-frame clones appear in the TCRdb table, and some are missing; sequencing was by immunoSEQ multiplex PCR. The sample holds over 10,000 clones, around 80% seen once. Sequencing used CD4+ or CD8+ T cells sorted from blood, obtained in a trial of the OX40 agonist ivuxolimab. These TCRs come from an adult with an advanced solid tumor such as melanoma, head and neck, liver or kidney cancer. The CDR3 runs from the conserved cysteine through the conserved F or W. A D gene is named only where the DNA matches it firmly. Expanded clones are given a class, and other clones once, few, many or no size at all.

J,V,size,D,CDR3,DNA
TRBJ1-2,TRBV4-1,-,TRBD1,CASLPGTGSLGGYTF,TGCGCCAGTCTTCCCGGGACAGGGAGCCTGGGGGGCTACACCTTC
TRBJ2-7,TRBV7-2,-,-,CASSSPLDYSYKQYF,TGTGCCAGCAGCTCCCCCCTGGACTACTCCTACAAGCAGTACTTC
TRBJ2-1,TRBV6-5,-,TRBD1,CASSYSGQVSDEQFF,TGTGCCAGCAGTTACTCCGGACAGGTCTCGGATGAGCAGTTCTTC
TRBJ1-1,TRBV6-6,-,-,CASSKTESLQAFF,TGTGCCAGCAGCAAGACTGAGTCCTTACAAGCTTTCTTT
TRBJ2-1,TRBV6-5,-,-,CASRSYRDEQFF,TGTGCCAGCAGATCTTACAGGGATGAGCAGTTCTTC
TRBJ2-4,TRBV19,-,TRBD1,CASSSGTGWDIQYF,TGTGCCAGTAGCTCTGGGACAGGGTGGGACATTCAGTACTTC
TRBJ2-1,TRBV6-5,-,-,CASSYSGGGEQFF,TGTGCCAGCAGTTACTCAGGGGGAGGCGAGCAGTTCTTC
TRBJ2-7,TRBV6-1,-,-,CASTAGNEEQYF,TGTGCCAGCACTGCAGGGAATGAGGAGCAGTACTTC
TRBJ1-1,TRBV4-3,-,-,CASSRYRDLEAFF,TGCGCCAGCAGCCGATACCGGGACTTAGAGGCTTTCTTT
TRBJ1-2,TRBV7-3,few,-,CASRYVREDGYTF,TGTGCCAGCAGGTACGTCCGGGAGGATGGCTACACCTTC
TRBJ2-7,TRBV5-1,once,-,CASSSDWREQYF,TGCGCCAGCAGCTCGGACTGGAGGGAGCAGTACTTC
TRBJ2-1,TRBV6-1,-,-,CASSEDVLAIHNEQFF,TGTGCCAGCAGTGAAGATGTCCTAGCTATCCACAATGAGCAGTTCTTC
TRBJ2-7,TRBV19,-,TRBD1,CASSMRDSSYEQYF,TGTGCCAGTAGTATGAGGGACAGCTCCTACGAGCAGTACTTC
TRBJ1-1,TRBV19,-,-,CASSMGQGGTEAFF,TGTGCCAGTAGTATGGGTCAGGGCGGTACTGAAGCTTTCTTT
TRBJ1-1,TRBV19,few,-,CASSIGRREDNTEAFF,TGTGCCAGTAGTATAGGGCGTCGGGAGGACAACACTGAAGCTTTCTTT
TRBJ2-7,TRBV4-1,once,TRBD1,CASSHETGAYEQYF,TGCGCCAGCAGCCATGAGACAGGGGCCTACGAGCAGTACTTC
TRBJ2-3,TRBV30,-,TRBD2,CAWRSGAGTDTQYF,TGTGCCTGGAGAAGCGGGGCAGGCACAGATACGCAGTATTTT